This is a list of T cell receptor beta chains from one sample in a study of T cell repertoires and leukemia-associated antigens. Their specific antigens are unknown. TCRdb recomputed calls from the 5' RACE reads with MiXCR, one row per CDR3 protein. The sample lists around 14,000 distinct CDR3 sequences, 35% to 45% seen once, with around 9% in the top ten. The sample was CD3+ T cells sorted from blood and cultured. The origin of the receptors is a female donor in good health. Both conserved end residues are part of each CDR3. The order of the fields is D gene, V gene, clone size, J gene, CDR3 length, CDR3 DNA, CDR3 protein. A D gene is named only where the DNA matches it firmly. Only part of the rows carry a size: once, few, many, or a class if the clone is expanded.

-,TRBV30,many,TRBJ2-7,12,TGTGCCTGGACCGGGAGGGGGCGGGAGCAGTACTTC,CAWTGRGREQYF
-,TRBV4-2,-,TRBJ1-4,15,TGTGCCAGGAGCCCTCTAACCGAACAGGAGGAAAAACTGCTTTTT,CARSPLTEQEEKLLF
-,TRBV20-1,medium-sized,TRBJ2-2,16,TGCAGTGCTAGAGATGAGGATAGCAGGGACTCGGGGGAGCTGTTTTTT,CSARDEDSRDSGELFF
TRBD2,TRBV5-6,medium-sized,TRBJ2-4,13,TGTGCCAGCAGCTTGGAGCGGGGAAACATTCAGTACTTC,CASSLERGNIQYF
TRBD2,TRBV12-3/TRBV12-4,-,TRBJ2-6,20,TGTGCCAGCTTAGTAATATTCCTACGGGGGACTAGCTCTGGGGCCAACGTCCTGACTTTC,CASLVIFLRGTSSGANVLTF
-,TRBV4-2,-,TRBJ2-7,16,TGTGCCAGCAGCCTAAGTCCGGACCTCAGGGGCGACGAGCAGTACTTC,CASSLSPDLRGDEQYF
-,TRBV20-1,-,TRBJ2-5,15,TGCAGTGCTAGAGAGAAGGGCGCGAACCAAGAGACCCAGTACTTC,CSAREKGANQETQYF
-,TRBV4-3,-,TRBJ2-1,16,TGCGCCAGCAGCCAAAGCTCCGGGTTGATCTACAATGAGCAGTTCTTC,CASSQSSGLIYNEQFF
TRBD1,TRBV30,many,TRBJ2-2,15,TGTGCCTGGAGAAGCGGACAGGCGAACACCGGGGAGCTGTTTTTT,CAWRSGQANTGELFF
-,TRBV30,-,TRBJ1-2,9,TGTGCCTGTGACGATGGCTACACCTTC,CACDDGYTF
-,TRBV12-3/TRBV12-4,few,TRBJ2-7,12,TGTGCCAGCAGTTTAATGGGGCGTGAGCAGTACTTC,CASSLMGREQYF
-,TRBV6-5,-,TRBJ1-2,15,TGTGCCAGCAGTTACCTCGGCCAACCCAACTATGGCTACACCTTC,CASSYLGQPNYGYTF